This T cell receptor beta chain emerged from a study of blood T cells in healthy people across ages. This CDR3 is built from 14 residues. As concerns this clonotype: The antigen is not known. Its ends do not fully match the called genes, so a read error is possible.

Through a sample-barcoded 5' primer and a J-beta primer mix, a second PCR was run for about 6 to 11 cycles. Every sample produced at least 2.5 million CDR3-containing paired-end reads. TCRdb passed the 5' RACE reads through MiXCR, listing each CDR3 protein once. The data hold about 1.4 million distinct CDR3 sequences, with approximately 59% observed a single time. General study findings and limits: A roughly linear fall in TCR beta diversity per million T cells was seen with increasing age.

The receptor was derived from a man younger than 35 in good health. Sequencing input: blood. The rearrangement uses TRBV12-3 or TRBV12-4 and TRBJ2-7; D not certain. The CDR3 DNA follows: TGTGCCAGCAGCCGTCGGCTAATCTCCGACGAGCAGTACTTC. Protein sequence: CASSRRLISDEQYF.